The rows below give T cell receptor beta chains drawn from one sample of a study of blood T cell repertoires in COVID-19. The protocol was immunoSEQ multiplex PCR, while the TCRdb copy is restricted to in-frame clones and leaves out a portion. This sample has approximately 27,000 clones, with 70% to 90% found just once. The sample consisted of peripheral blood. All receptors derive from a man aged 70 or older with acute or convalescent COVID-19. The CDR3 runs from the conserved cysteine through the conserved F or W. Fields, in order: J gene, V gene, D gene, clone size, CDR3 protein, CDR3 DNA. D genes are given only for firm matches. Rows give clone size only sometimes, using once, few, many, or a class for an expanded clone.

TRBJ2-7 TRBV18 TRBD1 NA CASSPGTGINEQYF TGTGCCAGCTCACCAGGGACAGGGATCAACGAGCAGTACTTC
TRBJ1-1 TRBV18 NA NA CASSPRLGSEAFF TGTGCCAGCTCACCACGACTTGGCTCTGAAGCTTTCTTT
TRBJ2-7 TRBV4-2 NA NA CASSHGTNSYEQYF TGTGCCAGCAGCCACGGGACAAACTCCTACGAGCAGTACTTC
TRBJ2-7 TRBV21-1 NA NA CASTPIFPTGPNKPRYEQYF TGTGCCAGCACCCCAATATTTCCGACAGGGCCTAACAAGCCTCGATACGAGCAGTACTTC
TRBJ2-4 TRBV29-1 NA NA CSVDGGGRNIQYF TGCAGCGTTGACGGGGGCGGGAGAAACATTCAGTACTTC
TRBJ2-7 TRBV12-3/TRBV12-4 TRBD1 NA CASSPRDSLTHF TGTGCCAGCAGTCCAAGGGACAGCCTAACGCACTTC
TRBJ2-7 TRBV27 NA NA CASSWGDRTYEQYF TGTGCCAGCAGCTGGGGGGACAGAACCTACGAGCAGTACTTC
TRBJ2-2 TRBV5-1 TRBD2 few CASSLKNAGDEAGELFF TGCGCCAGCAGCTTAAAAAACGCGGGAGACGAGGCCGGGGAGCTGTTTTTT
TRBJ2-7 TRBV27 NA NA CASSLSGRVYEQYF TGTGCCAGCAGTTTATCGGGGCGAGTCTACGAGCAGTACTTC
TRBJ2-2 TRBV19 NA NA CASSNRVTGELFF TGTGCCAGTAGTAACAGGGTTACCGGGGAGCTGTTTTTT
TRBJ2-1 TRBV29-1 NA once CSVERLANEQFF TGCAGCGTTGAGCGGCTAGCGAATGAGCAGTTCTTC
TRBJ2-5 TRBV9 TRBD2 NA CATRGGGGPQETQYF TGTGCCACCCGCGGCGGGGGGGGGCCCCAAGAGACCCAGTACTTC
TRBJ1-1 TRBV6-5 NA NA CASSYGTESEAFF TGTGCCAGCAGTTACGGCACGGAGAGTGAAGCTTTCTTT
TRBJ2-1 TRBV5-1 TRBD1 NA CASSPTGTGGVEQFF TGCGCCAGCAGCCCCACCGGGACAGGGGGGGTTGAGCAGTTCTTC
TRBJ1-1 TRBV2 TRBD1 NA CASSIDRGRTEAFF TGTGCCAGCTCTATTGACAGGGGGCGAACTGAAGCTTTCTTT